What follows is one TCR beta chain and its context. The antigen remains unidentified. This is likely a read error, given that the CDR3 carries no conserved phenylalanine or tryptophan at its end. No cell sorting was done before RNA was extracted from the tissue. This specimen comes from a study of tumor and adjacent non-tumor tissue in lung cancer. TCRbeta libraries were built with three rounds of nested PCR, modified from ARM-PCR. TCRdb recomputed calls from the multiplex PCR reads with MiXCR, one row per CDR3 protein. The sample lists around 120,000 distinct CDR3 sequences, around three fifths seen once, with around 13% in the top ten. Study-wide results and limits: Tumor repertoires had a smaller top 100 clone share than normal lung.

V dropped 7 bases and J dropped 3 bases, with 9 bases sitting between them. The CDR3 runs 13 residues. In germline, CDR1 is MDHEN, CDR2 SYDVKM. The chain recombines TRBV28 with TRBJ1-4, with unresolved D. Sample: lung tumor tissue. The sequence derives from a man aged 25-45 years with non-small cell lung cancer. CDR3 bases: TGTGCCAGCATTGGCGGATCTAATGAAAAACTGTTTTCT. Translated, it gives CASIGGSNEKLFS.